This T cell receptor (beta chain) was profiled in a study of T cell changes during pregnancy in multiple sclerosis. Germline V gene sequence: CDR1 SGHAT, CDR2 FQNNGV. This CDR3 comprises 12 residues. The ends were cut back, 4 bases at V and 4 bases at J, with 8 bases in the middle. Assay used: immunoSEQ multiplex PCR; TCRdb lists only in-frame clones, some missing. The sample holds around 65,000 clones, around nine tenths seen once. The rearrangement links TRBV11-2 to TRBJ2-7; D not certain. This clonotype originated in a female donor in good health, enrolled as a control in a pregnancy study. The input for sequencing was peripheral blood, taken in the third trimester of pregnancy. Written as DNA, the CDR3 is TGTGCCAGCAGCTCGCCCCAGTACGAGCAGTACTTC. Translated, it gives CASSSPQYEQYF.